Each of the 23 T cell receptor beta chains below was sequenced from the same sample in a study of T cell repertoires in cytomegalovirus infection. MiXCR was run by TCRdb on the reads, yielding one entry per CDR3 protein. The sample consists of some 240,000 distinct CDR3 sequences, about 18% of them appearing once. The sample taken for sequencing was CD8+ T cells from PBMCs. The receptor set was obtained from a human donor in good health (CMV status not recorded). Some clones in this sample may be carry-over from other donors' samples.

The chain has TRBV27 and TRBJ1-5; a possible D gene is TRBD1 (6 bases). This CDR3 spans 15 amino acids. The germline V and J ends were trimmed by 5 bases and 8 bases, with 19 bases remaining between them. The germline gives CDR1 MNHEY, CDR2 SMNVEV (reference sequence). This chain's CDR3 is CASSTGTTTLKPQHF. DNA for the CDR3: TGTGCCAGCAGTACCGGGACAACCACGCTTAAGCCCCAGCATTTT.

The rearrangement uses TRBV2 and TRBJ2-5; TRBD1 might be the D (6 bases). Trimming took off 3 bases at V and 2 bases at J, with 16 bases between the two ends. CDR1 SNHLY and CDR2 FYNNEI come from the germline V gene. The length of the CDR3 is 16 residues. The CDR3 loop is CASSDLSQGQQETQYF. Written as DNA, the CDR3 is TGTGCCAGCAGTGACCTTTCGCAGGGGCAACAAGAGACCCAGTACTTC.

This clonotype was counted many times. This sequence joins TRBV7-6 and TRBJ2-1, with 7 bases that match TRBD2. The CDR3 consists of 15 residues. With 0 bases clipped from V and 6 bases from J, the junction kept 5 bases outside the gene matches. Germline V lookup: CDR1 SGHVS, CDR2 FNYEAQ. The CDR3 spells CASSLAGGTPNEQFF. For the CDR3, the DNA is TGTGCCAGCAGCTTAGCGGGAGGGACCCCCAATGAGCAGTTCTTC.

V gene TRBV15 combines with J gene TRBJ2-5; 8 bases fit TRBD2. The germline V gene encodes CDR1 LNHNV and CDR2 YYDKDF (reference sequence). V lost 5 bases, J lost 1 base, and 0 bases stayed unmatched. This CDR3 has 13 amino acids. In nucleotides, the CDR3 is TGTGCCACCAGCCGGGGGGGCCAAGAGACCCAGTACTTC. This sequence encodes CATSRGGQETQYF. Together with reference TRBV15 and TRBJ2-5, the CDR3 gives the full variable domain: DAMVIQNPRYQVTQFGKPVTLSCSQTLNHNVMYWYQQKSSQAPKLLFHYYDKDFNNEADTPDNFQSRRPNTSFCFLDIRSPGLGDTAMYLCATSRGGQETQYFGPGTRLLVL.

There are a few counts of this clonotype. The CDR3 loop is CASSLTDDNTEAFF. CDR3 sequence (DNA): TGTGCCAGCAGCTTGACAGATGATAACACTGAAGCTTTCTTT. The chain couples TRBV7-9 to TRBJ1-1; tentative D call: TRBD1 (5 bases). Germline CDR1 reads SEHNR; CDR2 reads FQNEAQ (reference sequence). The CDR3 has 14 residues. V shed 3 bases and J shed 2 bases, with 10 bases lying between them.

The chain couples TRBV5-4 to TRBJ1-2; 8 bases match TRBD1. CDR1 SGHNT and CDR2 YYREEE come from the germline V gene (reference sequence). The CDR3 runs to 14 residues. Trimming cost V 4 bases and J 3 bases; bases outside gene matches: 5. The CDR3 loop is CASSPGGSYYGYTF. The CDR3 region has the DNA TGTGCCAGCAGCCCAGGGGGCTCCTACTATGGCTACACCTTC.

In this sample, this clonotype turned up a few times. This chain joins TRBV20-1 and TRBJ2-5; D is possibly TRBD1 (6 bases). Germline V CDR1 and CDR2: DFQATT, SNEGSKA (reference sequence). The CDR3 loop spans 16 amino acids. V lost 0 bases, J lost 2 bases, and 16 bases lay in between. CDR3 coding DNA: TGCAGTGCTAGAGATGAGGGCAGGGGCTATCAAGAGACCCAGTACTTC. Its protein is CSARDEGRGYQETQYF.

This chain links TRBV28 with TRBJ2-7, with 7 nucleotides matching TRBD2. The CDR3 is made up of 14 amino acids. Per germline, CDR1 MDHEN and CDR2 SYDVKM. V shed 4 bases, J shed 5 bases, and the junction held 8 bases outside the gene matches. The CDR3 reads CASSSDREVNEQYF. CDR3 DNA: TGTGCCAGCAGTTCCGACCGGGAGGTGAACGAGCAGTACTTC.

V and J are TRBV28 and TRBJ2-7, with D tentatively TRBD1 (5 bases). The ends were cut back, 1 base at V and 0 bases at J, with 13 bases in the middle. Germline V gene data show CDR1 as MDHEN and CDR2 as SYDVKM. The CDR3 is 16 amino acids. The CDR3 region is CASSLYRPISSYEQYF. CDR3 sequence (DNA): TGTGCCAGCAGTTTATACAGGCCGATTAGCTCCTACGAGCAGTACTTC.

V and J are TRBV6-5 and TRBJ1-1; a possible D gene is TRBD1 (5 bases). Germline V gene data show CDR1 as MNHEY and CDR2 as SVGAGI. This CDR3 comprises 13 residues. The ends were cut back, 2 bases at V and 10 bases at J, with 14 bases in the middle. Here the CDR3 reads CASSYGDGLPAFF. DNA for the CDR3: TGTGCCAGCAGTTACGGGGACGGCCTACCAGCTTTCTTT.

The rearrangement uses TRBV7-9 and TRBJ2-1; 11 bases are a match to TRBD2. Germline V gives CDR1 SEHNR, CDR2 FQNEAQ (reference sequence). Trimming at V came to 2 bases and at J to 5 bases, leaving 8 bases not matched to a gene. This CDR3 is built from 17 residues. The chain's CDR3 is CASSLRASGGRNNEQFF. CDR3 DNA sequence: TGTGCCAGCAGCTTAAGGGCTAGCGGGGGGCGGAACAATGAGCAGTTCTTC.

The rearrangement joins TRBV7-2 to TRBJ1-2, with 7 bases identical to TRBD1. Looked up from germline, CDR1 is SGHTA and CDR2 is FQGNSA. The trim removed 1 base at V and 4 bases at J, leaving 18 bases unmatched. This CDR3 region has 19 residues. CDR3 sequence: CASSLEFRRGDRTLYGYTF. The CDR3 coding sequence is TGTGCCAGCAGCTTAGAATTTCGTAGAGGGGACAGAACCCTCTATGGCTACACCTTC.

This clonotype was found many times. The CDR3 spells CASSPVSGSYNEQFF. The CDR3 DNA reads TGTGCCAGCAGCCCCGTTTCCGGCTCCTACAATGAGCAGTTCTTC. The gene calls are TRBV7-2 and TRBJ2-1; D unclear. Germline V gene data show CDR1 as SGHTA and CDR2 as FQGNSA. The CDR3 is 15 amino acids. Trimming removed 5 bases at V and 0 bases at J, with 11 bases between.

This clonotype was observed at least ten times. This chain uses TRBV7-2 with TRBJ2-2; TRBD2 matches 7 bases. With 7 bases clipped from V and 2 bases from J, the junction kept 10 bases outside the gene matches. The germline V gene has CDR1 SGHTA and CDR2 FQGNSA. The CDR3 spans 16 residues. The CDR3 DNA follows: TGTGCCAGCAATTTAAAGGAGCGGGGCAACACCGGGGAGCTGTTTTTT. It yields the protein CASNLKERGNTGELFF.

This clonotype was observed many times. The J gene is TRBJ2-7, the V gene TRBV7-8, with D unresolved. Germline V gene lookup returns CDR1 SGHVS and CDR2 FQNEAQ. The CDR3 extends over 13 amino acids. V lost 1 base and J lost 3, with 7 bases in between. As DNA, the CDR3 is TGTGCCAGCAGCTTAGGTCCCTTCTACGAGCAGTACTTC. Residues: CASSLGPFYEQYF.

This clonotype was observed at least ten times. The chain employs TRBV7-9 and TRBJ2-3; the D is unclear. Between the trimmed V and J ends, which lost 6 bases and 0 bases, there was a span of 10 bases. Germline V gene data show CDR1 as SEHNR and CDR2 as FQNEAQ (reference sequence). The CDR3 length is 14 residues. CDR3 amino acids: CASRILVSTDTQYF. CDR3 nucleotide sequence: TGTGCCAGCAGGATCTTGGTCAGCACAGATACGCAGTATTTT. Full variable domain (remainder filled in from reference TRBV7-9 and TRBJ2-3): DTGVSQNPRHKITKRGQNVTFRCDPISEHNRLYWYRQTLGQGPEFLTYFQNEAQLEKSRLLSDRFSAERPKGSFSTLEIQRTEQGDSAMYLCASRILVSTDTQYFGPGTRLTVL.

In this sample, this clonotype turned up a few times. The chain carries TRBV27 and TRBJ2-3, with a tentative D call TRBD1 (6 bases). Germline V gene lookup returns CDR1 MNHEY and CDR2 SMNVEV (reference sequence). There are 15 residues in the CDR3. The V end was cut by 0 bases, the J end by 2 bases, with 9 bases between. CDR3: CASSLSGALTDTQYF. The CDR3 bases are TGTGCCAGCAGTTTATCGGGGGCCCTCACAGATACGCAGTATTTT.

The chain uses TRBV5-5 and TRBJ1-2, with D unresolved. The CDR3 contains 14 residues. V was shortened by 1 base and J by 5 bases, with 12 bases between the two germline ends. Per germline, CDR1 SGHKS and CDR2 YYEKEE (reference sequence). In DNA form, the CDR3 reads TGTGCCAGCAGCTTGAGTTTCAGTGGGTATGGCTACACCTTC. The encoded protein is CASSLSFSGYGYTF.

The table lists this clonotype with a few counts. The J gene is TRBJ1-1, the V gene TRBV6-2 or TRBV6-3; D gene unclear. The CDR3 has 13 amino acids. Trimming stripped 6 bases from V and 0 bases from J, with 8 bases between. The V gene's germline CDR1 is MNHEY and CDR2 SVGEGT. CDR3 protein: CASRGLLNTEAFF. CDR3 in DNA: TGTGCCAGCAGAGGACTTTTGAACACTGAAGCTTTCTTT.

The chain is built from TRBV12-3 or TRBV12-4 and TRBJ1-1; 7 nucleotides line up with TRBD1. J gave up 5 bases and V 6 bases, and 9 bases lay outside the gene matches. This CDR3 spans 14 amino acids. The chain's CDR3 is CASRRGGGSTEAFF. CDR3 nucleotide sequence: TGTGCCAGCAGAAGAGGGGGCGGATCGACTGAAGCTTTCTTT.

This clonotype came up a few times. The gene calls are TRBV7-9 and TRBJ2-2; a weak D match, TRBD2 (7 bases). The length of the CDR3 is 16 residues. The V end was cut by 5 bases, the J end by 3 bases, with 16 bases between. The germline CDR1 and CDR2 sequences are SEHNR and FQNEAQ (reference sequence). The CDR3 here is CASSPVGGRHTGELFF. DNA for the CDR3: TGTGCCAGCAGCCCAGTCGGGGGGCGCCACACCGGGGAGCTGTTTTTT.

The CDR3 spells CASSEIPSPGEKLFF. The CDR3 region has the DNA TGTGCCAGCAGTGAAATTCCCTCCCCGGGGGAAAAACTGTTTTTT. The rearrangement joins TRBV2 to TRBJ1-4; no reliable D call. Germline values: CDR1 SNHLY, CDR2 FYNNEI. Trimming took 2 bases from V and 8 from J, leaving 15 bases between them. The CDR3 length is 15 residues.

This chain links TRBV13 with TRBJ2-5, with 9 bases that match TRBD1. This CDR3 comprises 16 residues. CDR1 PRHDT and CDR2 FYEKMQ come from the germline V gene (reference sequence). With 5 bases clipped from V and 5 bases from J, the junction kept 12 bases outside the gene matches. CDR3 nucleotides: TGTGCCAGCAGCCGAATCGGGACAGGGATTTGGGAGACCCAGTACTTC. Amino acids: CASSRIGTGIWETQYF.